This paragraph reports one T cell receptor beta chain. The sample is drawn from a study of blood T cell repertoires in COVID-19. Study-level background: There were acute and convalescent COVID-19 samples, and they came from the United States, Italy and Spain.

Assay used: immunoSEQ multiplex PCR; TCRdb lists only in-frame clones, some missing. This sample has fewer than 400,000 clones, with roughly 88% found just once. Those enrolled, adults aged about 18 to 89 years, came from under 25 US areas. Clinical histories supplied by participants themselves formed the basis of cohort assignment. Donors in Cohort 3 counted as recovered after two negative PCRs, clearance, or symptom resolution. The sequenced material came from PBMCs or T cells enriched from blood (not recorded which). The sequence was obtained from a man in his thirties or forties who had recovered from COVID-19.

The CDR3 DNA reads TGTGCCAGTAGTATCCCTAGCGGACCTTACGAGCAGTACTTC. Protein: CASSIPSGPYEQYF. The chain joins TRBV19 to TRBJ2-7; 7 bases line up with TRBD2. After removal of 3 bases from V and 4 bases from J, the junction contained 6 bases not matched to a gene. The germline CDR1 and CDR2 sequences are LNHDA and SQIVND (reference sequence). This CDR3 is 14 amino acids long.